One T cell receptor (beta chain) is described in this entry. Which antigen it targets is not known. Per-base quality was not reported, and no clone a single base away is much larger than it. The data are from a study of blood T cell repertoires in COVID-19 (TCRdb year 2020). Notes on the research overall: Samples from collaborators originated in the United States, Italy and Spain and spanned both the acute and convalescent phases of COVID-19. Where available, HLA class I and class II types were taken from metadata supplied by the sample provider and were not determined by assay-based typing. Nearly every sample came with metadata listing a de-identified subject ID, COVID-19 status, age in years and sex. The material from the prospective study consisted of cDNA or gDNA derived from T cells, B-cell-depleted T cells, or PBMCs. The repertoires were released in a freely available public database meant as a resource for research on the immune response to SARS-CoV-2. Samples came from the ongoing ImmuneRACE study (first 160 participants) plus 1,254 subjects from 6 global collaborators. Subjects who had been exposed to COVID-19, were actively infected with it, or had recovered from it provided the deeply sampled blood TCRbeta repertoires that made up the dataset.

The CDR3 sequence holds 15 residues, the cysteine and phenylalanine included. Only the CDR3 DNA is retained, 45 bases long and in frame from the first base. Germline trimming amounts to 5 bases on V and 4 bases on J, with 9 as the count of junction bases outside the gene matches. CDR1 is given as SGHTA and CDR2 as FQGNSA, both from the germline V gene. Each collaborating institution followed its own protocols to collect whole blood in K2EDTA tubes. Collaborator samples were shipped for TCRbeta analysis as frozen whole blood, isolated PBMCs, or DNA extracted from either sample type. The immunoSEQ Assay, a bias-controlled multiplex PCR, was used to amplify TCRbeta CDR3 regions from genomic DNA. Processing in the source paper ran as follows. The number of nucleated cells in each sample was estimated from the amplification of reference gene primers within the assay. To quantify the absolute abundance of each unique TCRbeta CDR3 rearrangement, sequence reads were collapsed and filtered. Productive Simpson clonality was computed per sample as the square root of Simpson's diversity index over productive rearrangements. This is the immuneACCESS table as TCRdb keeps it, with only in-frame sequences that have V and J called. A part of the clones is gone; compared with another copy, unresolved V genes explain less than half, and the rest is unexplained. That table supplies the V and J calls and clone size; D and trimming were determined from the DNA. Recorded for this sample are under 130,000 clones; over 75% of them occurred a single time. The leading ten clones occupy less than 40% of the sample.

Study-wide conclusions, independent of this receptor: The amount of clinical and demographic metadata varied by source and participant and was provided uncurated.

The chain was built from TRBV7-2 and TRBJ1-2, and 8 bases in between align with TRBD1. The receptor's source is a woman older than 75 with acute or convalescent COVID-19. The sequenced material came from peripheral blood. The base sequence is TGTGCCAGCAGCCAAGCCCAGGGGGCAATCTATGGCTACACCTTC. Its protein reads: CASSQAQGAIYGYTF.